This T cell receptor beta chain appears in the sequencing data of a study of PD-1 blockade in mismatch repair-deficient tumors. Study-wide context: All were previously treated, progressing patients with 12 mismatch repair-deficient cancer types.

Every patient had mismatch repair deficiency by PCR or immunohistochemistry. The TCR-sequenced patients were three responders to pembrolizumab. CDR3 size: 13 residues. Between the trimmed V and J ends, which lost 10 bases and 4 bases, there was a span of 15 bases. CDR1 is MDHEN, CDR2 SYDVKM, per germline. Study observations and caveats: Tumor-resident clones, often undetectable pretreatment in blood, expanded then contracted after pembrolizumab.

Using immunoSEQ multiplex PCR, the repertoire was profiled, and TCRdb retains in-frame clones only, with some absent. The sample carries around 40,000 clones, approximately 84% recorded once. To note about this clone: The target antigen is unknown.

Sequencing was performed on peripheral blood, taken roughly 76 weeks after starting pembrolizumab. The rearrangement joins TRBV28 to TRBJ2-3; a weak D match, TRBD1 (6 bases). The receptor was isolated from an adult with mismatch repair-deficient cancer. The CDR3 DNA is TGTGCCACGCAGGGGTGGGTCGCAGATACGCAGTATTTT. Translating gives CATQGWVADTQYF.